The clone carrying this TCR beta chain was recorded at least ten times. The sequenced template was RNA, covering the TCR beta CDR3 region. The first-round RT-PCR employed HTBI primers together with the Qiagen OneStep RT-PCR kit. A multiplex PCR was then performed as the second round. TCRdb ran MiXCR on the multiplex PCR reads and lists one entry per CDR3 protein. This table has 350,000 or so distinct CDR3 sequences, under 20% appearing once. This sample is part of a study of Graves' ophthalmopathy and Graves' hyperthyroidism. The V gene lost 7 bases and the J gene lost 5 bases, with 12 bases spanning the gap. From germline, CDR1 is MNHEY and CDR2 SVGEGT. The CDR3 has 13 amino acids. Ophthalmopathy in the donors was of moderate-to-severe activity, with CAS ≥3, NOSPECS ≥4 and duration under 3 months.

The chain joins TRBV6-2 or TRBV6-3 to TRBJ1-5, with D unclear. The TCR originated in an adult man with Graves' ophthalmopathy. Sequencing input: peripheral blood. CDR3 nucleotide sequence: TGTGCCAGCACCGGTGACCCGTATCAGCCCCAGCATTTT. This sequence encodes CASTGDPYQPQHF.